This T cell receptor beta chain was obtained from a study of blood T cells in healthy people across ages. Findings and caveats of the study: A roughly linear age-dependent decrease characterized TCR beta diversity per million T cells. Researchers judged that diversity estimates from one million T cells fell short of true values. Long-lived donors carried more naive CD4+ cells and greater diversity than aged donors.

Trimming took 3 bases from V and 8 from J, leaving 14 bases between them. CDR3 length: 13 residues. Per the germline V gene, CDR1 is SQVTM and CDR2 is ANQGSEA. The donors, aged about 6 to 90, were healthy Caucasians from Russia. A sample-barcoded 5' primer and a J-beta primer mix were used in a second PCR of roughly 6 to 11 cycles. From the 5' RACE reads, TCRdb called clonotypes with MiXCR, one entry per CDR3 protein. Here the sample spans 1 million to 1.2 million distinct CDR3 sequences, around two fifths being singletons. This clonotype has more than one count but fewer than ten. Its antigen is still unknown.

The chain combines TRBV29-1 with TRBJ2-1, with unresolved D. The sample was blood. This receptor was identified in a man younger than 35 in good health. For the CDR3, the DNA is TGCAGCGTTGATAAGGTGGGGTCGGATGAGCAGTTCTTC. This translates into CSVDKVGSDEQFF.